Below, 25 T cell receptor beta chains from the same sample are listed, as sequenced in a study of shared clonotypes between healthy human individuals. Naivety among CD8 cells was defined by CD45RO negativity and positive CCR7 selection, thereby excluding terminally differentiated effector memory CD45RA+ cells. TCRdb's copy holds only in-frame clones and misses some; the assay was immunoSEQ multiplex PCR. The table has 800,000 or so clones, 90% to 98% seen once. Sequencing input: naive CD8+ T cells sorted from blood. Receptors were obtained from a man aged 30 to 45 in good health.

DNA of the CDR3: TGTGCCAGCAGCGCTACTAGCGGGAGTTTAGACGAGCAGTACTTC. Translating it yields CASSATSGSLDEQYF. The V gene is TRBV5-5, the J gene TRBJ2-7; 11 bases match TRBD2. CDR1 is SGHKS and CDR2 is YYEKEE in the germline V gene (reference sequence). The CDR3 has 15 residues. Germline trimming cut 4 bases from V and 5 bases from J; bases unmatched to any gene: 8.

The V and J genes are TRBV9 and TRBJ2-1; 8 bases align to TRBD1. V gave up 2 bases and J gave up 4 bases; unmatched junction bases: 5. There are 15 residues in the CDR3. The germline gives CDR1 SGDLS, CDR2 YYNGEE. The CDR3 loop is CASSVWTGNYNEQFF. DNA of the CDR3: TGTGCCAGCAGCGTCTGGACAGGGAATTACAATGAGCAGTTCTTC.

V and J are TRBV19 and TRBJ1-5; the D gene is possibly TRBD1 (5 bases). CDR1 LNHDA and CDR2 SQIVND come from the germline V gene (reference sequence). V dropped 7 bases and J dropped 2 bases, with 9 bases sitting between them. The CDR3 spans 13 residues. Here the CDR3 reads CASNWGGNQPQHF. The CDR3 DNA is TGTGCCAGTAATTGGGGCGGCAATCAGCCCCAGCATTTT.

V gene TRBV7-9 combines with J gene TRBJ2-7; TRBD1 matches 7 bases. CDR1 SEHNR and CDR2 FQNEAQ come from the germline V gene (reference sequence). J gave up 2 bases and V 11 bases, and 9 bases lay outside the gene matches. The CDR3 length is 13 residues. The DNA for the CDR3 is TGTGCCGGTTCGACAGGGACAGCCTACGAGCAGTACTTC. Translated, it gives CAGSTGTAYEQYF. Combining the CDR3 with reference TRBV7-9 and TRBJ2-7 gives the whole variable domain DTGVSQNPRHKITKRGQNVTFRCDPISEHNRLYWYRQTLGQGPEFLTYFQNEAQLEKSRLLSDRFSAERPKGSFSTLEIQRTEQGDSAMYLCAGSTGTAYEQYFGPGTRLTVT.

This chain uses TRBV4-3 with TRBJ2-1; 8 positions agree with TRBD2. J was trimmed by 8 bases and V by 8 bases; bases with no gene match: 14. The CDR3 is made up of 15 amino acids. Germline CDR1 is LGHNA and CDR2 is YSLEER. The CDR3 region has the DNA TGCGCCAGCTCCTCTAATCTAGCGGGTTTCCATGAGCAGTTCTTC. Protein sequence: CASSSNLAGFHEQFF.

This chain uses TRBV6-4 with TRBJ1-2; unclear D gene. CDR1 MRHNA and CDR2 SNTAGT come from the germline V gene. This CDR3 has 10 amino acids. V dropped 8 bases and J dropped 8 bases, with 9 bases sitting between them. The CDR3 loop reads CASLAEGYTF. CDR3 nucleotide sequence: TGTGCCAGCCTAGCGGAGGGCTACACCTTC.

This clone was observed a single time. This sequence joins TRBV5-1 and TRBJ1-5; D ambiguous. The V gene lost 1 base and the J gene lost 4 bases, with 0 bases spanning the gap. The CDR3 sequence is 11 residues long. Germline values: CDR1 SGHRS, CDR2 YFSETQ. This CDR3 is CASSLNQPQHF. The CDR3 bases are TGCGCCAGCAGCTTGAATCAGCCCCAGCATTTT.

The chain links TRBV5-1 to TRBJ2-2; 10 bases map to TRBD2. The J segment lost 5 bases and the V segment lost 1 base, leaving 8 bases of the junction unmatched. This CDR3 is 17 amino acids long. CDR1 SGHRS and CDR2 YFSETQ come from the germline V gene. This CDR3 is CASSLNEAGGPTGELFF. CDR3 bases: TGCGCCAGCAGCTTGAATGAAGCGGGAGGGCCTACCGGGGAGCTGTTTTTT.

This clone has a single count. This same CDR3 is encoded by further DNA sequences in the sample. The J gene is TRBJ2-2, the V gene TRBV5-4; D remains ambiguous. Trimming took 2 bases from V and 3 from J, leaving 2 bases between them. Per germline, CDR1 SGHNT and CDR2 YYREEE (reference sequence). The length of the CDR3 is 12 residues. CDR3 sequence reads: CASSLDTGELFF. The CDR3, as DNA: TGTGCCAGCAGCTTAGACACCGGGGAGCTGTTTTTT.

V usage is TRBV29-1 and J usage is TRBJ2-1; no clear D gene. V was cut by 0 bases and J by 8 bases, with 8 bases left in between. The CDR3 is 12 residues long. Germline V gives CDR1 SQVTM, CDR2 ANQGSEA. CDR3 residues: CSVEDDPDEQFF. The CDR3 region has the DNA TGCAGCGTTGAAGATGACCCAGATGAGCAGTTCTTC.

The CDR3 reads CASSDGTTSNQPQHF. The CDR3 nucleotides read TGTGCCAGCAGCGACGGGACAACTAGCAATCAGCCCCAGCATTTT. V is TRBV6-5 and J is TRBJ1-5, with a possible D match to TRBD1 (6 bases). The ends were cut back, 6 bases at V and 0 bases at J, with 12 bases in the middle. The CDR3 consists of 15 residues. In germline, CDR1 is MNHEY, CDR2 SVGAGI.

This rearrangement joins TRBV7-2 to TRBJ2-1; TRBD2 agrees at 7 bases. The CDR3 has 15 amino acids. The V gene end was trimmed by 2 bases and the J gene end by 3 bases; junction bases not matched to a gene: 4. The germline CDR1 and CDR2 sequences are SGHTA and FQGNSA. CDR3 in DNA: TGTGCCAGCAGCTTACGGGGGGACGGCTACAATGAGCAGTTCTTC. Its protein is CASSLRGDGYNEQFF.

The chain joins TRBV7-9 to TRBJ2-5, with 8 bases lining up with TRBD2. V gave up 4 bases and J gave up 7 bases; unmatched junction bases: 14. Germline V gene sequence: CDR1 SEHNR, CDR2 FQNEAQ (reference sequence). This CDR3 has 16 residues. CDR3 protein: CASSSRGGAKGRTQYF. CDR3 coding DNA: TGTGCCAGCAGCTCCCGGGGGGGAGCGAAGGGGAGGACCCAGTACTTC. Complete variable domain (other parts from reference TRBV7-9 and TRBJ2-5): DTGVSQNPRHKITKRGQNVTFRCDPISEHNRLYWYRQTLGQGPEFLTYFQNEAQLEKSRLLSDRFSAERPKGSFSTLEIQRTEQGDSAMYLCASSSRGGAKGRTQYFGPGTRLLVL.

The chain recombines TRBV7-6 with TRBJ2-5; D uncertain. V dropped 1 base and J dropped 2 bases, with 8 bases sitting between them. The CDR3 extends over 14 amino acids. Germline assignment: CDR1 SGHVS and CDR2 FNYEAQ. The CDR3 sequence: CASSLELWQETQYF. DNA for the CDR3: TGTGCCAGCAGCTTAGAGCTTTGGCAAGAGACCCAGTACTTC.

The chain couples TRBV27 to TRBJ2-7, with 8 bases identical to TRBD1. J gave up 1 base and V 6 bases, and 5 bases lay outside the gene matches. This CDR3 spans 14 amino acids. The germline gives CDR1 MNHEY, CDR2 SMNVEV (reference sequence). The CDR3 nucleotides are TGTGCCAGCAGCCATGGACAGGGATCCTACGAGCAGTACTTC. The encoded protein is CASSHGQGSYEQYF.

This sequence joins TRBV18 and TRBJ2-7; TRBD2 matches at 9 bases. This CDR3 spans 14 amino acids. Germline CDR1 KGHSH, CDR2 LQKENI. The ends lost 3 bases at V and 4 bases at J; junction bases unmatched: 4. CDR3 nucleotides: TGTGCCAGCTCACCGGTTAGCGGGAGTTACGAGCAGTACTTC. It codes for CASSPVSGSYEQYF.

This clone was seen a few times. The genes are TRBV10-1 and TRBJ2-1, with 7 bases lining up with TRBD2. The CDR3 runs to 13 residues. The V and J ends lost 2 bases and 7 bases, in that order; junction bases with no gene match: 2. Germline assignment: CDR1 WNHNN and CDR2 SYGVQD (reference sequence). CDR3 region: CASSEGLGNEQFF. For the CDR3, the DNA is TGCGCCAGCAGTGAGGGACTAGGGAATGAGCAGTTCTTC.

This sequence joins TRBV5-1 and TRBJ2-1; 7 nucleotides align to TRBD2. Per germline, CDR1 SGHRS and CDR2 YFSETQ. The ends lost 1 base at V and 4 bases at J; junction bases unmatched: 14. This CDR3 is 18 amino acids long. The CDR3 here is CASSLLAGDSLWYNEQFF. Here the CDR3 DNA reads TGCGCCAGCAGCTTGTTGGCGGGAGACTCATTATGGTACAATGAGCAGTTCTTC.

This clone was counted between two and nine times. The chain joins TRBV2 to TRBJ2-5; 7 bases match TRBD2. The CDR3 sequence is 15 residues long. The germline CDR1 and CDR2 sequences are SNHLY and FYNNEI. V lost 7 bases and J lost 5; bases outside the gene matches: 13. The CDR3 region is CASKKAAGSGETQYF. The CDR3 region has the DNA TGTGCCAGCAAGAAAGCAGCGGGGTCGGGGGAGACCCAGTACTTC.

The V and J genes are TRBV7-6 and TRBJ2-1; D is possibly TRBD1 (5 bases). V was cut by 5 bases and J by 6 bases, with 14 bases left in between. The CDR3 has 14 amino acids. Germline loops: CDR1 SGHVS, CDR2 FNYEAQ. The DNA of the CDR3 is TGTGCCAGCAGCGACCGTCAGGGCCCCAATGAGCAGTTCTTC. It encodes CASSDRQGPNEQFF.

V usage is TRBV6-1 and J usage is TRBJ2-7; no definite D call. The V and J ends lost 3 bases and 6 bases respectively, with 18 bases between them. The CDR3 has 15 amino acids. The germline V gene encodes CDR1 MNHNS and CDR2 SASEGT. The chain's CDR3 is CASSDLSWGRLEQYF. The CDR3 DNA sequence: TGTGCCAGCAGTGATCTCTCTTGGGGTAGGCTCGAGCAGTACTTC.

The DNA for the CDR3 is TGCGCCAGCAGCCAGGGGCACACAGAAAGCTCCTACGAGCAGTACTTC. Residues: CASSQGHTESSYEQYF. This rearrangement joins TRBV4-1 to TRBJ2-7; D is possibly TRBD1 (5 bases). Germline loops: CDR1 MGHRA, CDR2 YSYEKL. Trimming took off 3 bases at V and 0 bases at J, with 15 bases between the two ends. This CDR3 is 16 amino acids long.

The V gene is TRBV4-1, the J gene TRBJ2-1; TRBD2 matches 8 bases. The CDR3 consists of 17 residues. With 4 bases clipped from V and 8 bases from J, the junction kept 16 bases outside the gene matches. Germline CDR1 and CDR2: MGHRA and YSYEKL. CDR3 bases: TGCGCCAGCAGCCCAGTCCATGTGGGTAGCGGGACGTATGAGCAGTTCTTC. It is translated as CASSPVHVGSGTYEQFF.

The gene calls are TRBV7-9 and TRBJ1-1; no definite D call. Trimming took 2 bases from V and 3 from J, leaving 7 bases between them. Per germline, CDR1 SEHNR and CDR2 FQNEAQ (reference sequence). This CDR3 region has 13 residues. CDR3 DNA: TGTGCCAGCAGCTTATCCCTGGACACTGAAGCTTTCTTT. Its protein is CASSLSLDTEAFF.

This sequence joins TRBV5-1 and TRBJ2-3; 9 bases are shared with TRBD2. With 4 bases clipped from V and 1 base from J, the junction kept 4 bases outside the gene matches. CDR1 is SGHRS and CDR2 is YFSETQ in the germline V gene. The CDR3 consists of 15 residues. The CDR3 loop reads CASSGWTSGTDTQYF. As DNA, the CDR3 is TGCGCCAGCAGCGGGTGGACTAGCGGCACAGATACGCAGTATTTT.